This T cell receptor (beta chain) stems from a study of lymphopenia after photon versus proton radiotherapy (dated by TCRdb to between 2018 and 2020). For context, the study as a whole: In patients with gastrointestinal tumors who developed high-grade lymphopenia, the study compared the immunological effects of photon radiation therapy with those of proton radiation therapy. A cohort of under 25 patients with gastrointestinal tumors who received either photon or proton therapy and subsequently developed lymphopenia was included. The goal of the study was to describe how the two radiation modalities differ in their effects on the immune system.

On the study overall, not on this receptor specifically: After the lymphocyte count nadir, photon-treated repertoires showed oligoclonal expansion, especially of CD8+ Temra cells, which drove the drop in diversity. Across the cohort, an inverse correlation was found between a larger post-nadir drop in TCR diversity and overall survival time among patients who died. The authors looked at the survival association only in patients who died, and they framed better survival with proton therapy as a possibility rather than a demonstrated result. Relative stability during treatment was observed in proton-treated patients, whereas loss of naive T cells and TCR diversity and gain of effector/memory populations were observed in photon-treated patients.

Library construction relied on the immunoSEQ multiplex PCR assay. T cell repertoires were profiled by deep sequencing of rearranged TCR beta loci, alongside multiparametric flow cytometry. The table comes from immuneACCESS by way of TCRdb, which keeps in-frame sequences with V and J called. Part of the clones is missing from these tables; in studies checked, under half for an unresolved V gene and the rest for unknown reasons. Across this sample there are roughly 58,000 clones, with about 90% seen only once. 9.5% to 15% of the sample lies in the top ten. Trimming takes 5 bases off V and 6 bases off J; junction bases not matched to a gene: 5. There are 13 amino acids in the CDR3, from cysteine to phenylalanine inclusive. Only the CDR3 DNA stays, 39 bases, in frame from base 1. The germline V gene specifies MNHNS as CDR1 and SASEGT as CDR2. Remarks on this clone: Its recognized antigen is unknown. Base qualities are not recorded, but no much larger clone differs from it by a single base.

This TCR was sampled from an elderly man with esophageal cancer. The rearranged chain carries TRBV6-1 and TRBJ1-2, with 8 junctional bases fitting TRBD1. Sequenced material: peripheral blood, taken from a patient treated with proton-based radiotherapy. Here is the DNA: TGTGCCAGCAGTCGGCCAGGGGGCGATGGCTACACCTTC. The resulting protein is CASSRPGGDGYTF.